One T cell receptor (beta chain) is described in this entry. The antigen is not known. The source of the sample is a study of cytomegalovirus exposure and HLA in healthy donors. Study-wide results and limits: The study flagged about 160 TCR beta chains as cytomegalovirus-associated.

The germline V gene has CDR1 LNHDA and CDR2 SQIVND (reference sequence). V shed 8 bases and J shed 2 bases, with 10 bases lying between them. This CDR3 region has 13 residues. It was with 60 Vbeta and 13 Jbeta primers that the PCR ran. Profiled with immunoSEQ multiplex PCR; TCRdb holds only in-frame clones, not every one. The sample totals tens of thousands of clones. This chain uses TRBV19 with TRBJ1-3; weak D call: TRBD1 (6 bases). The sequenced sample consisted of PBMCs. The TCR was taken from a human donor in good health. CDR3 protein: CASADRTGNTIYF. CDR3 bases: TGTGCCAGTGCGGACAGAACTGGAAACACCATATATTTT. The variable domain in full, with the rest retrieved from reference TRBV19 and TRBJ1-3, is DGGITQSPKYLFRKEGQNVTLSCEQNLNHDAMYWYRQDPGQGLRLIYYSQIVNDFQKGDIAEGYSVSREKKESFPLTVTSAQKNPTAFYLCASADRTGNTIYFGEGSWLTVV.